These T cell receptor beta chains were read from a single sample in a study of Graves' ophthalmopathy and Graves' hyperthyroidism. From the multiplex PCR reads, TCRdb called clonotypes with MiXCR, one entry per CDR3 protein. Here the sample spans a few hundred thousand distinct CDR3 sequences, roughly 21% being singletons. Sequenced: peripheral blood. These receptors originate from a woman under 30 with stable Graves' hyperthyroidism. Each CDR3 is given with its conserved first and last residue. A D gene is named only where the DNA matches it firmly. Part of the rows lack a size; the others show once, few, many or a class for expanded clones.

DNA: TGTGCCAGCAGCGCTACTAGCGGGAAACGCGAGCAGTACTTC
CDR3: CASSATSGKREQYF
size: many
V: TRBV9
D: TRBD2
J: TRBJ2-7

DNA: TGCAGTGCGCTGGGACAGGGTTTCCACGAGCAGTACTTC
CDR3: CSALGQGFHEQYF
size: many
V: TRBV20-1
D: TRBD1
J: TRBJ2-7

DNA: TGTGCCAGCAGTGAGTTGGGACTCGATAAAGAGACCCAGTACTTC
CDR3: CASSELGLDKETQYF
size: many
V: TRBV2
D: .
J: TRBJ2-5

DNA: TGTGCCAGCAGGGGAGTTAGCGGGAGCGAGAACACCGGGGAGCTGTTTTTT
CDR3: CASRGVSGSENTGELFF
size: many
V: TRBV6-1
D: TRBD2
J: TRBJ2-2

DNA: TGCAGTGCTAGAGTTTTCGGGCGAGAGACCCAGTACTTC
CDR3: CSARVFGRETQYF
size: .
V: TRBV20-1
D: .
J: TRBJ2-5

DNA: TGCAGTGCAGGGGGCGGGGTGGGAGGCTACACCTTC
CDR3: CSAGGGVGGYTF
size: many
V: TRBV20-1
D: TRBD1
J: TRBJ1-2

DNA: TGTGCCAGCAGCCGCTTCCGGGACAGTGGAGGGGGCAATCAGCCCCAGCATTTT
CDR3: CASSRFRDSGGGNQPQHF
size: .
V: TRBV6-2/TRBV6-3
D: TRBD1
J: TRBJ1-5

DNA: TGCGCCAGCCCCAAGATGGGACAGGGGGCCTACGAGCAGTACTTC
CDR3: CASPKMGQGAYEQYF
size: many
V: TRBV5-1
D: TRBD1
J: TRBJ2-7

DNA: TGTGCCAGCAGCTTAGTCGGCCAGGAGATATACGAGCAGTACTTC
CDR3: CASSLVGQEIYEQYF
size: many
V: TRBV11-2
D: .
J: TRBJ2-7

DNA: TGCAGTGCCCCGGCCGTCGGGGCAAGCAATCAGCCCCAGCATTTT
CDR3: CSAPAVGASNQPQHF
size: .
V: TRBV20-1
D: .
J: TRBJ1-5

DNA: TGTGCCACCAGTGAAGGGGGAACTCTGGGAAACACCATATATTTT
CDR3: CATSEGGTLGNTIYF
size: .
V: TRBV24-1
D: .
J: TRBJ1-3

DNA: TGCAGTGCTAGGGGTAGCTCCTATAATTCACCCCTCCACTTT
CDR3: CSARGSSYNSPLHF
size: many
V: TRBV20-1
D: .
J: TRBJ1-6

DNA: TGTGCCAGCAGTTACGTCGGTAGCCTCTACGAGCAGTACTTC
CDR3: CASSYVGSLYEQYF
size: many
V: TRBV6-2/TRBV6-3
D: .
J: TRBJ2-7

DNA: TGTGCCAGCAGCCCGATTACAGGCGGCTACGAGCAGTACTTC
CDR3: CASSPITGGYEQYF
size: many
V: TRBV11-2
D: .
J: TRBJ2-7

DNA: TGTGCCAGCAGTTTTTCCGGGACTGGGGAGACCGGGGAGCTGTTTTTT
CDR3: CASSFSGTGETGELFF
size: many
V: TRBV11-1
D: .
J: TRBJ2-2

DNA: TGCAGTGCTACGGGGGTTGGGACTAGTCTTATCGACGAGCAGTACTTC
CDR3: CSATGVGTSLIDEQYF
size: many
V: TRBV20-1
D: TRBD2
J: TRBJ2-7

DNA: TGCAGTGCTAGGCCCTGGACAGGGAGCTACGAGCAGTACTTC
CDR3: CSARPWTGSYEQYF
size: many
V: TRBV20-1
D: TRBD1
J: TRBJ2-7

DNA: TGTGCCAGCAGTAGCCCAAACAGGGTTACTGAAGCTTTCTTT
CDR3: CASSSPNRVTEAFF
size: many
V: TRBV27
D: .
J: TRBJ1-1

DNA: TGTGCCAGCAGCTCCGGACCAAGGGAGACCCAGTACTTC
CDR3: CASSSGPRETQYF
size: many
V: TRBV12-3/TRBV12-4
D: .
J: TRBJ2-5

DNA: TGTGCCAGCAGCCGGTGGGCGGGAGGGCCTTACGAGCAGTACTTC
CDR3: CASSRWAGGPYEQYF
size: many
V: TRBV7-2
D: TRBD2
J: TRBJ2-7

DNA: TGTGCCAGCAGCTTATTGCGGGCACCTACGTACGAGCAGTACTTC
CDR3: CASSLLRAPTYEQYF
size: many
V: TRBV7-2
D: .
J: TRBJ2-7

DNA: TGCAGTGCTGGAGAGGCCGGGACAGGGGAACTATACGAGCAGTACTTC
CDR3: CSAGEAGTGELYEQYF
size: many
V: TRBV20-1
D: TRBD1
J: TRBJ2-7

DNA: TGTGCCAGCAGCTTAGGGTCGGCGGGGGGCGGCGAGACCCAGTACTTC
CDR3: CASSLGSAGGGETQYF
size: many
V: TRBV13
D: TRBD2
J: TRBJ2-5

DNA: TGTGCCAGCAGCCATAGCGGGAGGGGAGGAGAGACCCAGTACTTC
CDR3: CASSHSGRGGETQYF
size: many
V: TRBV11-1
D: TRBD2
J: TRBJ2-5

DNA: TGTGCCAGCAGTAGACAGGGGGCGAGTGGCTACAGCTTC
CDR3: CASSRQGASGYSF
size: .
V: TRBV6-1
D: TRBD1
J: TRBJ1-2

DNA: TGTGCCAGCGGCCGGGACAGTGAAGCTTTCTTT
CDR3: CASGRDSEAFF
size: many
V: TRBV2
D: TRBD1
J: TRBJ1-1

DNA: TGTGCCAGCAGCAGAGCCCTAACTCAGGGGGCCCGCTACGAGCAGTACTTC
CDR3: CASSRALTQGARYEQYF
size: many
V: TRBV2
D: TRBD1
J: TRBJ2-7

DNA: TGTGCCAGCATGAGTTCCGGCGCGAACACTGAAGCTTTCTTT
CDR3: CASMSSGANTEAFF
size: many
V: TRBV2
D: .
J: TRBJ1-1

DNA: TGCAGTGCTAGACAGAGATTATTTGGGGCTGAAGCTTTCTTT
CDR3: CSARQRLFGAEAFF
size: many
V: TRBV20-1
D: .
J: TRBJ1-1

DNA: TGTGCCAGCAGTTATACTAGCGGGGGCATCTACGAGCAGTACTTC
CDR3: CASSYTSGGIYEQYF
size: .
V: TRBV9
D: TRBD2
J: TRBJ2-7

DNA: TGTGCCAGCAGCTTAGTTGGGACAGGGGGGTCAGATACGCAGTATTTT
CDR3: CASSLVGTGGSDTQYF
size: many
V: TRBV11-2
D: TRBD1
J: TRBJ2-3

DNA: TGTGCCAGCAGTTATCAACTCCCGGGACAGGGGAGCGAGCAGTACTTC
CDR3: CASSYQLPGQGSEQYF
size: many
V: TRBV6-5
D: TRBD1
J: TRBJ2-7

DNA: TGTGCCAGCAGTTACTCGAACCAACCCGGGATTTGGGCCAAAAACATTCAGTACTTC
CDR3: CASSYSNQPGIWAKNIQYF
size: few
V: TRBV6-2/TRBV6-3
D: .
J: TRBJ2-4

DNA: TGTGCCATCAGTGAGTTCGAGGGAAACACCATATATTTT
CDR3: CAISEFEGNTIYF
size: many
V: TRBV10-3
D: .
J: TRBJ1-3

DNA: TGTGCCAGCAGTTACCTGGGCCCCGCCGGGAACACTGAAGCTTTCTTT
CDR3: CASSYLGPAGNTEAFF
size: many
V: TRBV6-5
D: .
J: TRBJ1-1

DNA: TGTGCCAGTAATCAGGGCTCCTATGGCTACACCTTC
CDR3: CASNQGSYGYTF
size: many
V: TRBV19
D: .
J: TRBJ1-2

DNA: TGTGCCAGCAGTGGAAGCAGGGAGGTCCCTGAAGCTTTCTTT
CDR3: CASSGSREVPEAFF
size: many
V: TRBV6-2/TRBV6-3
D: .
J: TRBJ1-1

DNA: TGTGCCACTAGAACCGGGACAGGGACCCATGGCTACACCTTC
CDR3: CATRTGTGTHGYTF
size: many
V: TRBV6-1
D: TRBD1
J: TRBJ1-2

DNA: TGTGCCAGCTCAACTAGTGGGAGGGCCGAGCAGTACTTC
CDR3: CASSTSGRAEQYF
size: many
V: TRBV9
D: TRBD2
J: TRBJ2-7

DNA: TGTGCCAGCCAAACGCGGGACACAGATACGCAGTATTTT
CDR3: CASQTRDTDTQYF
size: many
V: TRBV6-2/TRBV6-3
D: .
J: TRBJ2-3

DNA: TGTGCCAGTAGTCGCCAGACAAATTCACCCCTCCACTTT
CDR3: CASSRQTNSPLHF
size: many
V: TRBV19
D: .
J: TRBJ1-6

DNA: TGTGCCAGCAGTTACCTGAGTTTAGAGACCCAGTACTTC
CDR3: CASSYLSLETQYF
size: many
V: TRBV6-5
D: .
J: TRBJ2-5

DNA: TGTGCCAGCAGCTTACTTTGGGAAGAGACCCAGTACTTC
CDR3: CASSLLWEETQYF
size: .
V: TRBV7-9
D: .
J: TRBJ2-5

DNA: TGTGCCAGCAGTCTTCAGGACTTCCAAGAGACCCAGTACTTC
CDR3: CASSLQDFQETQYF
size: many
V: TRBV28
D: .
J: TRBJ2-5

DNA: TGTGCCAGCAGTTACCCCCAGGGTCCGGCTTTCTTT
CDR3: CASSYPQGPAFF
size: .
V: TRBV6-2/TRBV6-3
D: .
J: TRBJ1-1

DNA: TGTGCCAGCAATTTGGGACAGGGGGCAGGTACTGAAGCTTTCTTT
CDR3: CASNLGQGAGTEAFF
size: many
V: TRBV6-5
D: TRBD1
J: TRBJ1-1

DNA: TGCAGTGCTAGAGGTTGGGCCGGCGGGCTTTTGGGGGAGCAGTACTTC
CDR3: CSARGWAGGLLGEQYF
size: .
V: TRBV20-1
D: .
J: TRBJ2-7

DNA: TGTGCCAGCAGTTACTCGCCGACGACAACTGGAAACACCATATATTTT
CDR3: CASSYSPTTTGNTIYF
size: .
V: TRBV6-2/TRBV6-3
D: .
J: TRBJ1-3

DNA: TGCAGCGTTGAACCCCCGGTAGGATCCTATGGCTACACCTTC
CDR3: CSVEPPVGSYGYTF
size: .
V: TRBV29-1
D: .
J: TRBJ1-2

DNA: TGTGCCAGCAGTTACTCCCCCGGGGACCGACATTACCAAGAGACCCAGTACTTC
CDR3: CASSYSPGDRHYQETQYF
size: many
V: TRBV6-7
D: .
J: TRBJ2-5

DNA: TGTGCCAGCAGCCAGGGGGACGGAACCTTAATCACTGAAGCTTTCTTT
CDR3: CASSQGDGTLITEAFF
size: few
V: TRBV3-1
D: .
J: TRBJ1-1

DNA: TGTGCCAGTAGTACCAAGGGCCCACCCCACGAGACCCAGTACTTC
CDR3: CASSTKGPPHETQYF
size: many
V: TRBV19
D: .
J: TRBJ2-5

DNA: TGTGCCAGCAGTGAATACCGGCCGACGGACTATGGCTACACCTTC
CDR3: CASSEYRPTDYGYTF
size: few
V: TRBV6-1
D: .
J: TRBJ1-2

DNA: TGTGCCATCAGGGCGGCTAGCGCCAACTCCTACGAGCAGTACTTC
CDR3: CAIRAASANSYEQYF
size: many
V: TRBV10-3
D: .
J: TRBJ2-7

DNA: TGTGCCAGCAGCTTAGGCCACCCGGCCCATGGCTACACCTTC
CDR3: CASSLGHPAHGYTF
size: many
V: TRBV13
D: .
J: TRBJ1-2

DNA: TGTGCCATCAGCGACAGGGTGAGCACTGAAGCTTTCTTT
CDR3: CAISDRVSTEAFF
size: many
V: TRBV10-3
D: TRBD1
J: TRBJ1-1